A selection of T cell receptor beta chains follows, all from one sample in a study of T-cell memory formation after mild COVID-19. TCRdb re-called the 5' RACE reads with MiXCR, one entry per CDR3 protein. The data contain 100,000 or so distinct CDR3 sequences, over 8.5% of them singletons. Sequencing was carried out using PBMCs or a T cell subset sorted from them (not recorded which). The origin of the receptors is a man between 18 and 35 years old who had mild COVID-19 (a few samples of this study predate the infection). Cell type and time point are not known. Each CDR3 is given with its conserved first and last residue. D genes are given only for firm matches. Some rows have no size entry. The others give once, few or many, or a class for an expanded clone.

TGTGCCAGCAGTGAATTCGATGCCTATGGCTACACCTTC,CASSEFDAYGYTF,NA,TRBJ1-2,TRBV6-1,NA
TGTGCCAGCAGCGTCTCTTGGGGGAGACAAGAGACCCAGTACTTC,CASSVSWGRQETQYF,NA,TRBJ2-5,TRBV9,NA
TGTGCCAGCAGCTTTCCCGGGACTAGCGGGGGCTCTGGGGCCAACGTCCTGACTTTC,CASSFPGTSGGSGANVLTF,few,TRBJ2-6,TRBV7-2,TRBD2
TGTGCCAGCAGTCCGTTTAGCGGCTCCTACAATGAGCAGTTCTTC,CASSPFSGSYNEQFF,NA,TRBJ2-1,TRBV12-3/TRBV12-4,NA
TGTGCCAGCAGTTACAGGCGGACGGAGACCCAGTACTTC,CASSYRRTETQYF,NA,TRBJ2-5,TRBV6-5,NA
TGTGCCAGCAGGGACGGGTTCTCTGAAGCTTTCTTT,CASRDGFSEAFF,NA,TRBJ1-1,TRBV5-6,NA
TGCGCCAGCAGCCACTTTTTCAGGGCCGGGACTGAAGCTTTCTTT,CASSHFFRAGTEAFF,NA,TRBJ1-1,TRBV4-1,NA
TGTGCCAGCAGTTACATCCCCGTTACAGGGAACACTGAAGCTTTCTTT,CASSYIPVTGNTEAFF,few,TRBJ1-1,TRBV6-5,NA
TGCGCCAGCAGCTGGACGGGGTCGCGCGCTGAAGCTTTCTTT,CASSWTGSRAEAFF,NA,TRBJ1-1,TRBV5-1,NA
TGCAGCGTCCCGACAGAGGTCCGCTACACCTTC,CSVPTEVRYTF,NA,TRBJ1-2,TRBV29-1,NA
TGTGCCAGCAGTTACTCCGTAGATACGCAGTATTTT,CASSYSVDTQYF,many,TRBJ2-3,TRBV6-2/TRBV6-3,NA
TGTGCCAGCAGCTTGTCAGGGGGCGGCGAAAAACTGTTTTTT,CASSLSGGGEKLFF,NA,TRBJ1-4,TRBV7-2,TRBD1
TGTGCCAGCAGCTTAATGAGCTTCGGGGAGCTGTTTTTT,CASSLMSFGELFF,few,TRBJ2-2,TRBV7-9,NA
TGTGCCAGCAGTTTATTGGGCTTCGATGAGCAGTTCTTC,CASSLLGFDEQFF,many,TRBJ2-1,TRBV28,NA
TGCGCCAGCAGCCGGAGGCCGGGGACAGGGGGTCCCAATGAGCAGTTCTTC,CASSRRPGTGGPNEQFF,few,TRBJ2-1,TRBV4-1,TRBD1
TGTGCCAGCAGCTTTGGGGGACAGGGGAGGACCGGGGAGCTGTTTTTT,CASSFGGQGRTGELFF,NA,TRBJ2-2,TRBV9,TRBD1
TGTGCCAGCAGCCCAACTCGGGTGACCGGGGAGCTGTTTTTT,CASSPTRVTGELFF,many,TRBJ2-2,TRBV7-2,NA
TGTGCCAGCAGTGTAGGGGGGGACTCCTACAATGAGCAGTTCTTC,CASSVGGDSYNEQFF,NA,TRBJ2-1,TRBV12-3/TRBV12-4,NA
TGTGCCTGGAGGACCGGCAGGGGGGGAGCCTACGAGCAGTACTTC,CAWRTGRGGAYEQYF,few,TRBJ2-7,TRBV30,NA
TGTGCCAGCAGCGACGAAAGGTTGAACACTGAAGCTTTCTTT,CASSDERLNTEAFF,few,TRBJ1-1,TRBV28,NA
TGCAGTGCTAGAGATCTGAGCGGGGGGGTGACAGATACGCAGTATTTT,CSARDLSGGVTDTQYF,many,TRBJ2-3,TRBV20-1,TRBD2
TGCGCCAGCAGCCAAGATCTAGCGGGCTCCTACAATGAGCAGTTCTTC,CASSQDLAGSYNEQFF,many,TRBJ2-1,TRBV4-3,TRBD2
TGTGCCAGCAGCCGACAGTGGGACACTGAAGCTTTCTTT,CASSRQWDTEAFF,NA,TRBJ1-1,TRBV5-6,NA
TGTGCCATCAGCCCTAGGACAGTCCTCTCTGGAAACACCATATATTTT,CAISPRTVLSGNTIYF,many,TRBJ1-3,TRBV10-3,NA
TGTGCCAGCAGCCGGGGACTAGCGGGGTCACAAGAGACCCAGTACTTC,CASSRGLAGSQETQYF,few,TRBJ2-5,TRBV4-2,TRBD2
TGCGCCAGCAGCCCAGGGACTGCCACCTACAATGAGCAGTTCTTC,CASSPGTATYNEQFF,many,TRBJ2-1,TRBV4-3,NA
TGTGCCAGCAGGCCCCGGGAGAATGAGCAGTTCTTC,CASRPRENEQFF,NA,TRBJ2-1,TRBV7-9,NA
TGCGCCAGCAGCTTGGAGCCAAATGAAAAACTGTTTTTT,CASSLEPNEKLFF,few,TRBJ1-4,TRBV5-1,NA
TGTGCCAGCAGCCCCGGACAGGGGGCGGTGAGGGCCACAGATACGCAGTATTTT,CASSPGQGAVRATDTQYF,few,TRBJ2-3,TRBV4-2,TRBD1
TGTGCCACCCGGGGGACAGGGGATGGGGATACGCAGTATTTT,CATRGTGDGDTQYF,few,TRBJ2-3,TRBV15,TRBD1
TGTGCCAGCAGGCGGACGGCGACGAATGAAAAACTGTTTTTT,CASRRTATNEKLFF,few,TRBJ1-4,TRBV27,NA
TGTGCCACCAGTAGAATGACAGGGCGGACCAATGAGGAGTTCTTC,CATSRMTGRTNEEFF,few,TRBJ2-1,TRBV24-1,TRBD1
TGTGCCAGCAGTTTCCGGCCAGACACTGAAGCTTTCTTT,CASSFRPDTEAFF,NA,TRBJ1-1,TRBV12-3/TRBV12-4,NA
TGCGCCAGCAGTCAACTAGCGGGGGGGCTAGATACGCAGTATTTT,CASSQLAGGLDTQYF,few,TRBJ2-3,TRBV4-3,TRBD2
TGTGCCAGCAGCCTACCGGGACATCCTAACTATGGCTACACCTTC,CASSLPGHPNYGYTF,NA,TRBJ1-2,TRBV5-6,NA
TGTGCCAGCAGCCCCACGTGGGAGACCATTACGGACGGGGGAAGGAGCTCCTACAATGAGCAGTTCTTC,CASSPTWETITDGGRSSYNEQFF,few,TRBJ2-1,TRBV7-2,NA
TGTGCCAGCAGCCAAGACGCCGACCGGGACAACACCTACAATGAGCAGTTCTTC,CASSQDADRDNTYNEQFF,NA,TRBJ2-1,TRBV4-2,NA
TGTGCCAGTGATACGGTTTCGGGCGATCCCCAGCATTTT,CASDTVSGDPQHF,NA,TRBJ1-5,TRBV6-2/TRBV6-3,NA
TGTGCCAGCAGGGAGAATCCGGGACAGGGCGTCTACGAGCAGTACTTC,CASRENPGQGVYEQYF,few,TRBJ2-7,TRBV6-5,TRBD1
TGTGCCAGCAGCTTACACTTCCTGGCCCCCGAAATGAGGGAGACCCAGTACTTC,CASSLHFLAPEMRETQYF,NA,TRBJ2-5,TRBV7-9,NA
TGTGCCAGCAGCTTGACAGTTTCCCCAGAGACCCAGTACTTC,CASSLTVSPETQYF,few,TRBJ2-5,TRBV7-9,NA
TGCAGCGTTGAGTGGCGGGAAACGGCCTCAGATACGCAGTATTTT,CSVEWRETASDTQYF,NA,TRBJ2-3,TRBV29-1,NA
TGCGCCAGCAGCCAAGACAGGGGGGCTGGAAACACCATATATTTT,CASSQDRGAGNTIYF,many,TRBJ1-3,TRBV4-1,TRBD1
TGCAGCGTTGATCCCGGGGGAGGTTCACCCCTCCACTTT,CSVDPGGGSPLHF,few,TRBJ1-6,TRBV29-1,NA
TGTGCCAGCAGCTTACTTCGGGACGGGAACACAGATACGCAGTATTTT,CASSLLRDGNTDTQYF,many,TRBJ2-3,TRBV7-9,NA
TGCGCCAGCAGACCGAACCCCGGGAGCAATCAGCCCCAGCATTTT,CASRPNPGSNQPQHF,few,TRBJ1-5,TRBV5-1,NA
TGTGCCAGCAGTTACCTGGCGGGGGGAGATACGCAGTATTTT,CASSYLAGGDTQYF,few,TRBJ2-3,TRBV6-2/TRBV6-3,TRBD2
TGTGCCACCAGTGGACGCGAGGGGCTCGGTTACAATGAGCAGTTCTTC,CATSGREGLGYNEQFF,few,TRBJ2-1,TRBV24-1,NA
TGTGCCAGCAGGCGAGGCGGGGCCAACGTCCTGACTTTC,CASRRGGANVLTF,many,TRBJ2-6,TRBV12-3/TRBV12-4,NA
TGTGCCAGCAGTTACTCTCCAGGGGAGATCCATGAGCAGTTCTTC,CASSYSPGEIHEQFF,few,TRBJ2-1,TRBV6-2/TRBV6-3,NA
TGCGCCAGCAGCTTGGTGACAGGGGATGTCGCTGAAGCTTTCTTT,CASSLVTGDVAEAFF,many,TRBJ1-1,TRBV5-1,TRBD1
TGTGCCAGCAGCCAGCAGGGGGACGGCACAGATACGCAGTATTTT,CASSQQGDGTDTQYF,NA,TRBJ2-3,TRBV11-2,TRBD1
TGCGCCAGCAGCCAAGACGGCCTCCCCTACGAGCAGTACTTC,CASSQDGLPYEQYF,many,TRBJ2-7,TRBV4-1,NA
TGTGCCAGCAGCTCGGCGGGGGGACAGCCCCAGCATTTT,CASSSAGGQPQHF,NA,TRBJ1-5,TRBV7-9,NA
TGTGCCAGCAGCTCCACAGGGCGCCCCTACGAGCAGTACTTC,CASSSTGRPYEQYF,many,TRBJ2-7,TRBV7-9,NA
TGTGCCAGCACCTCTGTCTCGGACAGGGAGTTCCCGGATGAGCAGTTCTTC,CASTSVSDREFPDEQFF,few,TRBJ2-1,TRBV7-9,TRBD1
TGTGCCAGCAGTTTAGTATTGTATGAGCAGTTCTTC,CASSLVLYEQFF,many,TRBJ2-1,TRBV12-3/TRBV12-4,NA
TGTGCCAGCAGCTTATCGCCGCGACCCCTCCACTTT,CASSLSPRPLHF,NA,TRBJ1-6,TRBV7-9,NA
TGCGCCAGCAGCCGCACAAGTGGGACCAATGGCTACACCTTC,CASSRTSGTNGYTF,few,TRBJ1-2,TRBV4-1,NA